This T cell receptor beta chain was identified in a study of cytomegalovirus exposure and HLA in healthy donors. Study-wide results and limits: The CMV antigen specificity of three CMV-associated chains was confirmed through in vitro analysis. Cytomegalovirus status, reportedly, was diagnosed with high specificity and sensitivity by the classifier.

With regard to this clone: No antigen is known for it.

Sequencing used immunoSEQ multiplex PCR; TCRdb keeps in-frame clones, though not all of them. The sample shows about 280,000 clones, around nine tenths of them seen only once. Sequences were obtained from PBMCs. The TCR comes from a woman aged 18-29 years in good health and CMV-seronegative.

The CDR3 sequence is CASSLAGEEGHTEAFF. The CDR3 DNA sequence: TGTGCCAGCAGTTTGGCGGGAGAGGAAGGGCACACTGAAGCTTTCTTT. This chain joins TRBV28 and TRBJ1-1, with D uncertain. The CDR3 covers 16 residues. The V end was cut by 3 bases, the J end by 3 bases, with 17 bases between. Germline V gene sequence: CDR1 MDHEN, CDR2 SYDVKM.